What follows describes a single T cell receptor beta chain. The assay was immunoSEQ multiplex PCR, and TCRdb's table has in-frame clones only and misses some. The table shows about 1.5 million clones, with approximately 98% occurring only once. These data originate in a study of shared clonotypes between healthy human individuals. The CDR3 runs 14 residues. This sequence joins TRBV21-1 and TRBJ2-2; the table names TRBD2, a call not compared with the DNA. TRBV21-1 is a listed pseudogene. The source of this sequence is a man under 40 in good health. The specimen sequenced was naive CD4+ T cells sorted from blood. Described subset: CD45RA+ positively selected. The CDR3 bases are TGTGCCAGCAGCAAAGAGGCGGAGACCGGGGAGCTGTTTTTT. Protein: CASSKEAETGELFF.